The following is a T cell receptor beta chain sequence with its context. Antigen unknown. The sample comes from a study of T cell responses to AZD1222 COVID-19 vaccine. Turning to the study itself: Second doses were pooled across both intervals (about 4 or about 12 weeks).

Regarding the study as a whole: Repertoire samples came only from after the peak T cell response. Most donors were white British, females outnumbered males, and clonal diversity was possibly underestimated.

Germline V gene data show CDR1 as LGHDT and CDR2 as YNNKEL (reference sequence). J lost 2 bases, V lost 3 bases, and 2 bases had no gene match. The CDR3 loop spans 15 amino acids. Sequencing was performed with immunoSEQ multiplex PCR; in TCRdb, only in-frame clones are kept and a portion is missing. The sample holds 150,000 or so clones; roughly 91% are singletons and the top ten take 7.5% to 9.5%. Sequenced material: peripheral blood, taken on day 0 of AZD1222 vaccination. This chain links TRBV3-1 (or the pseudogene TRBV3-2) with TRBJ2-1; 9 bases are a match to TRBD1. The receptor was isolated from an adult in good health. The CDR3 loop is CASSHRQGAYNEQFF. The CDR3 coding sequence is TGTGCCAGCAGCCATAGACAGGGGGCCTACAATGAGCAGTTCTTC.